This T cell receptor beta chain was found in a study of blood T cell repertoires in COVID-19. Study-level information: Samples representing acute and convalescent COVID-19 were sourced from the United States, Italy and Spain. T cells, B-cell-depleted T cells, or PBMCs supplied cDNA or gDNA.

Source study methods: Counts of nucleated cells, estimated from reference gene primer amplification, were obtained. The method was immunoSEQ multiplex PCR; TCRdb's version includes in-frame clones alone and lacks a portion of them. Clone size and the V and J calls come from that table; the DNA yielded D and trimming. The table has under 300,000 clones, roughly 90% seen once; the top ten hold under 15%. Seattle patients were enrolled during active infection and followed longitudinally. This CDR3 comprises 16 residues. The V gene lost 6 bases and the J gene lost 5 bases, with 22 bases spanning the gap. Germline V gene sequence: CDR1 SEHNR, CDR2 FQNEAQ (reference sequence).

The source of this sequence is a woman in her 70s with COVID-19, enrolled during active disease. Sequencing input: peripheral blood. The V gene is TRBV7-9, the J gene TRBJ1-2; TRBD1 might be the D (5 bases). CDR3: CASSLKRPQGSYGYTF. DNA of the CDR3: TGTGCCAGCAGTCTTAAGCGCCCCCAGGGTAGTTATGGCTACACCTTC. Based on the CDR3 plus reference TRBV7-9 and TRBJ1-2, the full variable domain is DTGVSQNPRHKITKRGQNVTFRCDPISEHNRLYWYRQTLGQGPEFLTYFQNEAQLEKSRLLSDRFSAERPKGSFSTLEIQRTEQGDSAMYLCASSLKRPQGSYGYTFGSGTRLTVV.